This TCR beta chain comes out of a study of blood T cells in healthy people across ages. About this clonotype itself: Its antigen is undetermined.

The authors ran a second PCR of roughly 7 to 11 cycles using a sample-barcoded 5' primer and a J-beta primer mix. TCRdb analysed the 5' RACE reads with MiXCR anew, one entry per CDR3 protein. Here the sample spans about 690,000 distinct CDR3 sequences, approximately 40% being singletons. Study-level points and caveats: Across the age range, TCR beta diversity per million T cells fell in a roughly linear way. Both naive CD4+ cell counts and diversity were greater in long-lived donors than in aged donors. Donor CMV status, an unknown factor, possibly confounded changes in expanded clonotypes.

The study recruited healthy Caucasian donors from Russia who were aged about 6 to 95. Per the germline V gene, CDR1 is SGHTS and CDR2 is YDEGEE. CDR3 size: 15 residues. The sequenced sample was blood. J is TRBJ2-4 and V is TRBV5-8; D is uncertain. The tail of the sequence fits TRBJ2-7 better, so the J call may be wrong. This clonotype originated in a man older than 75 in good health. CDR3 amino acids: CASRSKSSVPYEQYF. The CDR3 nucleotides read TGTGCCAGCAGATCGAAATCAAGCGTTCCCTACGAGCAGTACTTC.